One T cell receptor (beta chain) is described in this entry. Its antigen is still unknown. This CDR3 comprises 14 residues. V was pared by 2 bases and J by 2 bases, with 11 bases between. The V gene's germline CDR1 is SGHDT and CDR2 YYEEEE. Assay: immunoSEQ multiplex PCR; the TCRdb copy retains only in-frame clones and omits some. The table includes millions of clones, 85% to 95% detected once. The data derive from a study of shared clonotypes between healthy human individuals. Overall study results and limits: In a handful of donors, about 5% of naive CD4 clonotypes appeared in common. Larger estimated richness was generally seen in naive subsets than in memory subsets.

J is TRBJ2-7 and V is TRBV5-6; the D is unclear. Sample: naive CD4+ T cells from PBMCs. The subset is: CD45RA+ positively selected. This sequence originates from a man younger than 35 in good health. Some clones in this sample may be carry-over from other donors' samples. CDR3 in amino acids: CASSFSGSPYEQYF. Written as DNA, the CDR3 is TGTGCCAGCAGCTTTTCTGGCAGTCCCTACGAGCAGTACTTC.